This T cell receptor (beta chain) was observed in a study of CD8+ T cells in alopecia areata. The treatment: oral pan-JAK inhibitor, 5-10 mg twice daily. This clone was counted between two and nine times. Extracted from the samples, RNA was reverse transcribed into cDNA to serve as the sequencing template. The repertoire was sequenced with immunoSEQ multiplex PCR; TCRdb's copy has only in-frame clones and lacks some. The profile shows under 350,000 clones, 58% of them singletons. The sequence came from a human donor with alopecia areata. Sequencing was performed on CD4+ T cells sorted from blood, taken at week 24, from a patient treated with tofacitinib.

CDR3: CSVEEAPGHGYTF. For the CDR3, the DNA is TGCAGCGTTGAAGAGGCCCCGGGTCATGGCTACACCTTC. The gene calls are TRBV29-1 and TRBJ1-2; unclear D gene. CDR1 is SQVTM and CDR2 is ANQGSEA in the germline V gene. This CDR3 region has 13 residues. V was trimmed by 0 bases and J by 6 bases, leaving 11 bases between them. The full variable domain, in which reference TRBV29-1 and TRBJ1-2 provide the parts outside the CDR3, is SAVISQKPSRDICQRGTSLTIQCQVDSQVTMMFWYRQQPGQSLTLIATANQGSEATYESGFVIDKFPISRPNLTFSTLTVSNMSPEDSSIYLCSVEEAPGHGYTFGSGTRLTVV.